The source of this T cell receptor (beta chain) is a study of T-cell memory formation after mild COVID-19 (dated by TCRdb to the early 2020s). Notes on the research overall: TCR sequence clusters from the two donors were found to be largely donor specific. In a couple of donors, T-cell clones that expanded and contracted after mild COVID-19 were tracked by sequencing TCRalpha and TCRbeta repertoires over time. The cohort comprised two young, previously healthy adult volunteers, one female and one male. Here is what the overall study found, with its caveats: The study covered only a couple of mild cases, and larger cohorts including severe cases with pre-infection samples were considered necessary. Contracting CD4+ clones were located mainly in the CM and EM memory subsets, whereas CD8+ clones were found to be enriched in EMRA. From day 15 to 85, contracting clones showed balanced CD4/CD8 phenotypes, whereas a second wave of clones that expanded from day 15 to 37 leaned towards CD4+. SARS-CoV-2 specificity of the second-wave clones peaking on day 37 was not confirmed. Some responding clones were found in pre-infection memory, which suggests that pre-existing cross-reactive memory T cells took part in the SARS-CoV-2 response.

The run used an Illumina NovaSeq 6000. Using 5'RACE with constant-segment primers, TCRalpha and TCRbeta cDNA libraries were constructed, with sample barcodes and unique molecular identifiers added in the process. Trizol reagent was used to extract RNA from every sample. Amplification of the libraries took two PCR steps, and the second step added a second sample barcode plus Illumina TruSeq adapters. Sequencing of libraries was performed on an Illumina NovaSeq with 2 x 150 bp paired-end reads. As for how the authors treated the data: Demultiplexing of reads and collapsing into UMI-guided consensus sequences were performed with migec v1.2.7. Using mixcr v2.1.11, UMI consensuses were aligned to TRA and TRB V and J templates and then assembled into clonotypes. Expanded or contracted clonotypes were those called significant by both edgeR and NoisET, with noise models trained on biological replicates. edgeR calls used a false discovery rate-adjusted p below 0.01 and a log2 fold-change threshold of 1. PCA with hierarchical clustering of max-normalized trajectories of the 1000 most abundant clonotypes was used as exploratory dynamics analysis. Separately sequenced CD4+ and CD8+ repertoires were used to assign the CD4 or CD8 phenotype of responding clones. TCRdb trimmed the raw reads at Q25, called clones with MiXCR and kept productive beta chains. Rows merge per CDR3 protein into single entries with the most common DNA and genes. The V and J calls and clone size come from TCRdb's table, not from the authors' own analysis. Counted in this sample were fewer than 140,000 distinct CDR3 sequences; approximately 17% of them appeared once. Clones ranked in the top ten supply roughly 27% of the sample.

Ficoll-Paque density gradient centrifugation was used to isolate PBMCs. As regards this clonotype: The antigen it recognizes is unknown. Within one base of it there is no much larger clone, and no base qualities were kept.

V loses 6 bases, J loses 1 base, and the germline ends lie 12 bases apart. Counted from cysteine to phenylalanine, this CDR3 has 14 amino acids. The DNA shown is the 42-base CDR3, in frame from base 1. This receptor was identified in an adult woman who had mild COVID-19 (a few samples of this study predate the infection). The sample titles of this study are shuffled in the database, so cell type and time point are left out; the donor was told from shared clones. The rearranged segments are TRBV12-3 or TRBV12-4 and TRBJ2-5; no D gene can be assigned with confidence. The sample comprised PBMCs or a T cell subset sorted from them (not recorded which). CDR3 region: CASRPGRIQETQYF. The DNA sequence reads TGTGCCAGCAGACCCGGACGGATCCAAGAGACCCAGTACTTC.